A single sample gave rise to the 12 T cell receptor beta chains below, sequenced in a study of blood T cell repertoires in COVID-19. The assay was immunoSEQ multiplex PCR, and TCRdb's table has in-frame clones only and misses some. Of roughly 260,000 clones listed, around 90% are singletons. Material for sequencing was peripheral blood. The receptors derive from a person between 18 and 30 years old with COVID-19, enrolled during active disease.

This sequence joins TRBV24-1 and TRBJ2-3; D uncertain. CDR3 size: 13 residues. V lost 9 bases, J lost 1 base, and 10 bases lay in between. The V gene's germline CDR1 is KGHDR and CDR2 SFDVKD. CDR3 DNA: TGTGCCACCTCAGGTCTGGGCACAGATACGCAGTATTTT. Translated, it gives CATSGLGTDTQYF.

The CDR3 loop is CASSLGQGRTEAFF. The CDR3, as DNA: TGTGCCAGCAGCCTGGGACAGGGGAGGACTGAAGCTTTCTTT. This sequence joins TRBV28 and TRBJ1-1; 10 nucleotides agree with TRBD1. In germline, CDR1 is MDHEN, CDR2 SYDVKM. The CDR3 extends over 14 amino acids. V lost 6 bases and J lost 5; bases outside the gene matches: 6. The complete variable domain, with remaining parts taken from reference TRBV28 and TRBJ1-1, reads DVKVTQSSRYLVKRTGEKVFLECVQDMDHENMFWYRQDPGLGLRLIYFSYDVKMKEKGDIPEGYSVSREKKERFSLILESASTNQTSMYLCASSLGQGRTEAFFGQGTRLTVV.

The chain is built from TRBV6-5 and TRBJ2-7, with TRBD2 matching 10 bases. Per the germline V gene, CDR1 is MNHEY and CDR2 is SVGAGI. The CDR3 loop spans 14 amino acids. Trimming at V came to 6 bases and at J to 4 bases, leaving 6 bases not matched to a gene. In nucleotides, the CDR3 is TGTGCCAGCAGCAGACTAGCGGGTCAATACGAGCAGTACTTC. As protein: CASSRLAGQYEQYF.

CDR3 sequence (DNA): TGTGCCAGCAGCCAAGATAGAGCGGGACAGGGCTACACAGATACGCAGTATTTT. Translation gives CASSQDRAGQGYTDTQYF. This chain joins TRBV3-1 (or the pseudogene TRBV3-2) and TRBJ2-3; 9 bases are shared with TRBD1. Trimming removed 0 bases from V and 2 bases from J; junction bases left unmatched: 9. Per germline, CDR1 LGHDT and CDR2 YNNKEL (reference sequence). The CDR3 runs to 18 residues.

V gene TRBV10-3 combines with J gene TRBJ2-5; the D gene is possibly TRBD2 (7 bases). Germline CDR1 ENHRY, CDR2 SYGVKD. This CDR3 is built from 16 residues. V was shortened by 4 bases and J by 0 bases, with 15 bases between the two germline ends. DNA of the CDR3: TGTGCCATCAGTGGGGGGGGACATACCTACCAAGAGACCCAGTACTTC. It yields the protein CAISGGGHTYQETQYF.

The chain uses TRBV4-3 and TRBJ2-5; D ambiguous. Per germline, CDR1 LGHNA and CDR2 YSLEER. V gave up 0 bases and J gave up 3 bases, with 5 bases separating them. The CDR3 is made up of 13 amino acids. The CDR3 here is CASSQDIKETQYF. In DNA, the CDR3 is TGCGCCAGCAGCCAAGATATAAAAGAGACCCAGTACTTC.

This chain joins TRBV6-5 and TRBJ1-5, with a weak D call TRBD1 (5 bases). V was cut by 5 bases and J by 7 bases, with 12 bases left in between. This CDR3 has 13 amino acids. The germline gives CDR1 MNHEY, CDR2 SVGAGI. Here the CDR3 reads CASSQGSKQPQHF. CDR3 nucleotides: TGTGCCAGCAGTCAGGGTTCTAAACAGCCCCAGCATTTT.

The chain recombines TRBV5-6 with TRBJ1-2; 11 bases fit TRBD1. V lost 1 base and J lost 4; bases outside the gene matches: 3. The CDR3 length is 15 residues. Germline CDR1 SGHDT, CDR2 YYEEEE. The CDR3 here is CASSLTGTGGYGYTF. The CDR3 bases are TGTGCCAGCAGCTTGACTGGGACAGGGGGCTATGGCTACACCTTC.

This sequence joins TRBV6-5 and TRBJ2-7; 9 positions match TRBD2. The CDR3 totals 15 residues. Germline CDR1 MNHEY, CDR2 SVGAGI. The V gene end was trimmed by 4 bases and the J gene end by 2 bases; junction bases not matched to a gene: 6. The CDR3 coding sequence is TGTGCCAGCAGTTTCGGCGGGAGGGGCCCCTACGAGCAGTACTTC. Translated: CASSFGGRGPYEQYF.

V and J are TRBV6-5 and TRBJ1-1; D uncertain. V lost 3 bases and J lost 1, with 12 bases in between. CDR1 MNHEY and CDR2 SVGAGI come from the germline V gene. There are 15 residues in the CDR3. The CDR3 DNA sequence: TGTGCCAGCAGTTATCAGAGGATGGGGAACACTGAAGCTTTCTTT. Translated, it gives CASSYQRMGNTEAFF.

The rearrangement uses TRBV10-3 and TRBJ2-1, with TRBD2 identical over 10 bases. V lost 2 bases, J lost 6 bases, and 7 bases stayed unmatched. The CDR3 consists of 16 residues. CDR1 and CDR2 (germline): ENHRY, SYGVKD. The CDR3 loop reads CAISEGGLAKGNEQFF. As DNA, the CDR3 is TGTGCCATCAGTGAGGGGGGACTAGCGAAAGGCAATGAGCAGTTCTTC.

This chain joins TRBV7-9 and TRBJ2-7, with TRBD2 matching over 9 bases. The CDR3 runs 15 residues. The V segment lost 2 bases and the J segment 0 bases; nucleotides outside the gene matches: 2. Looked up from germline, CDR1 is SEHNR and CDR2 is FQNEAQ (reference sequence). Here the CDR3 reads CASSLSGRSSYEQYF. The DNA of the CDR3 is TGTGCCAGCAGCTTAAGCGGGAGGAGCTCCTACGAGCAGTACTTC.